A selection of T cell receptor beta chains follows, all from one sample in a study of T cells in Graves' hyperthyroidism and ophthalmopathy. In TCRdb, the multiplex PCR reads were re-called with MiXCR into one record per CDR3 protein. The data show roughly 500,000 distinct CDR3 sequences, approximately 24% seen once. The sequencing sample was made of blood. Receptors originate from a woman aged 25 to 45 with Graves' ophthalmopathy. The CDR3 runs from the conserved cysteine through the conserved F or W. The D gene is left open where the match is weak. Some rows mark clone size as missing; the rest say once, few, many or name a class of expanded clone.

j_call | d_call | v_call | clone_size | cdr3_aa | cdr3_nt
TRBJ2-7 | . | TRBV20-1 | . | CRAATSRRYEQYF | TGCAGAGCCGCCACAAGCAGGAGATACGAGCAGTACTTC
TRBJ2-5 | . | TRBV9 | many | CASSVDPGAEETQYF | TGTGCCAGCAGCGTAGACCCCGGGGCAGAGGAGACCCAGTACTTC
TRBJ2-3 | . | TRBV11-2 | few | CASSLELSVAGHTDTQYF | TGTGCCAGCAGCTTAGAATTATCGGTAGCAGGACACACAGATACGCAGTATTTT
TRBJ2-7 | . | TRBV27 | many | CASTNPVRYEQYF | TGTGCCAGCACTAACCCCGTGCGTTACGAGCAGTACTTC
TRBJ1-5 | TRBD1 | TRBV6-5 | many | CASSSQGVGQPQHF | TGTGCCAGCAGTTCCCAGGGGGTAGGGCAGCCCCAGCATTTT
TRBJ2-7 | . | TRBV27 | . | CASKDGGTYEQYF | TGTGCCAGCAAGGATGGGGGAACCTACGAGCAGTACTTC
TRBJ2-3 | TRBD1 | TRBV4-2 | few | CASSQLTGTGADTQYF | TGTGCCAGCAGCCAACTAACCGGGACAGGGGCAGATACGCAGTATTTT
TRBJ2-5 | TRBD2 | TRBV3-1 | few | CASSQEWSSGGAGTQYF | TGTGCCAGCAGCCAAGAATGGAGTAGCGGGGGGGCCGGGACCCAGTACTTC
TRBJ1-1 | . | TRBV20-1 | . | CSARGPRGNTEAFF | TGCAGTGCTAGGGGGCCCCGGGGGAACACTGAAGCTTTCTTT
TRBJ2-7 | . | TRBV7-2 | many | CASSYRAGYEQYF | TGTGCCAGCAGCTACAGGGCCGGTTACGAGCAGTACTTC
TRBJ2-5 | . | TRBV15 | few | CATSLDLRVWQTQYF | TGTGCCACCAGCCTCGATCTAAGGGTATGGCAGACCCAGTACTTC
TRBJ2-7 | . | TRBV30 | . | CAWAAAPGFKSYEQYF | TGTGCCTGGGCGGCAGCGCCTGGATTCAAGAGCTACGAGCAGTACTTC
TRBJ1-2 | . | TRBV6-1 | . | CASTNGAWGYGYTF | TGTGCCAGCACTAACGGGGCCTGGGGCTATGGCTACACCTTC
TRBJ1-2 | . | TRBV9 | . | CASSVGGSPNYGYTF | TGTGCCAGCAGCGTAGGGGGGAGCCCTAACTATGGCTACACCTTC
TRBJ2-5 | TRBD2 | TRBV7-2 | many | CASSQHTSGGRETQYF | TGTGCCAGCAGCCAGCACACTAGCGGGGGGCGAGAGACCCAGTACTTC
TRBJ1-3 | . | TRBV7-9 | many | CASRQGSGNTIYF | TGTGCCAGCAGACAGGGTTCTGGAAACACCATATATTTT
TRBJ1-2 | TRBD1 | TRBV6-1 | many | CASSPIQGTSYTF | TGTGCCAGCAGCCCCATACAGGGGACCTCCTACACCTTC
TRBJ1-1 | . | TRBV11-1 | few | CASSLSQGGRSSAFF | TGTGCCAGCAGCTTAAGTCAAGGGGGTCGGTCCTCAGCTTTCTTT
TRBJ1-1 | . | TRBV6-1 | . | CASKRGVVTEAFF | TGTGCCAGCAAAAGGGGGGTTGTTACTGAAGCTTTCTTT
TRBJ1-1 | . | TRBV6-5 | many | CATSAGQGTEAFF | TGTGCCACCTCCGCAGGGCAGGGGACTGAAGCTTTCTTT
TRBJ2-7 | TRBD1 | TRBV24-1 | many | CATQDRESSEQYF | TGTGCCACCCAGGACAGGGAATCCTCCGAGCAGTACTTC
TRBJ1-5 | . | TRBV6-2/TRBV6-3 | few | CASSYAPSQTGFGQPQHF | TGTGCCAGCAGTTACGCCCCAAGTCAAACAGGGTTTGGGCAGCCCCAGCATTTT
TRBJ2-5 | . | TRBV9 | many | CASSVGAGRETQYF | TGTGCCAGCAGCGTAGGTGCAGGGCGAGAGACCCAGTACTTC